The 32 T cell receptor beta chains reported below all come from one sample, sequenced in a study of regulatory T cells in long-lasting Graves disease. As for time point: newly diagnosed GD, antithyroid drugs for less than 3 months. The authors made the TCR library using RNA they extracted from PBMCs. Arm-PCR of CDR3 regions with iRepertoire HTBI primers generated TCR beta libraries. MiXCR, run by TCRdb on the multiplex PCR reads, gives a single entry per CDR3 protein. The table has hundreds of thousands of distinct CDR3 sequences, about 20% seen once; the top ten hold less than 45%. The sequences come from peripheral blood mononuclear cells (PBMCs), collected at new diagnosis, from a patient treated with antithyroid drugs. The receptors derive from a female donor with Graves disease.

This clonotype has more than one count but fewer than ten. The DNA for the CDR3 is TGTGCCAGCAGCTTAGCGCCTGACGTTAACACTGAAGCTTTCTTT. This translates into CASSLAPDVNTEAFF. V usage is TRBV7-6 and J usage is TRBJ1-1; no clear D gene. Trimming pared 0 bases from V and 2 bases from J, leaving 10 bases between. This CDR3 spans 15 amino acids. Germline V gene lookup returns CDR1 SGHVS and CDR2 FNYEAQ. Combining the CDR3 with reference TRBV7-6 and TRBJ1-1 gives the whole variable domain GAGVSQSPRYKVTKRGQDVALRCDPISGHVSLYWYRQALGQGPEFLTYFNYEAQQDKSGLPNDRFSAERPEGSISTLTIQRTEQRDSAMYRCASSLAPDVNTEAFFGQGTRLTVV.

This clonotype showed up many times. The V gene is TRBV6-1, the J gene TRBJ2-7, with a weak D call TRBD2 (6 bases). The germline V gene encodes CDR1 MNHNS and CDR2 SASEGT. Trimming pared 7 bases from V and 4 bases from J, leaving 17 bases between. CDR3 size: 14 residues. The CDR3 DNA sequence: TGTGCCAGCAAGGATGGGACTCCACGGTACGAGCAGTACTTC. Encoded protein: CASKDGTPRYEQYF.

In the case of this clonotype: A far larger clone differs by one base, so this is likely a read error. This chain uses TRBV12-3 or TRBV12-4 with TRBJ2-1; 8 positions match TRBD2. This CDR3 has 16 residues. V shed 4 bases, J shed 10 bases, and the junction held 15 bases outside the gene matches. The DNA of the CDR3 is TGTGCCAGCAGTTACTATCTGGCGGGAGGTTCTTACGAGCAGTTCTTC. Residues: CASSYYLAGGSYEQFF.

Ten or more counts support this clonotype. J is TRBJ2-1 and V is TRBV27, with TRBD1 matching 9 bases. Germline values: CDR1 MNHEY, CDR2 SMNVEV (reference sequence). Germline trimming cut 6 bases from V and 4 bases from J; bases unmatched to any gene: 1. The CDR3 is made up of 13 amino acids. CDR3 bases: TGTGCCAGCAGAGGACAGGGGTACAATGAGCAGTTCTTC. Translated: CASRGQGYNEQFF.

In this sample, this clonotype turned up many times. V usage is TRBV20-1 and J usage is TRBJ1-6; D might be TRBD1 (5 bases). Germline assignment: CDR1 DFQATT and CDR2 SNEGSKA (reference sequence). V was cut by 3 bases and J by 6 bases, with 9 bases left in between. The CDR3 has 13 amino acids. The CDR3 nucleotides are TGCAGTGCTAGTATCCAGGGTAATTCACCCCTCCACTTT. This encodes CSASIQGNSPLHF.

This clonotype appeared many times. The chain joins TRBV6-5 to TRBJ2-7; TRBD2 agrees at 7 bases. This CDR3 spans 16 amino acids. Germline V lookup: CDR1 MNHEY, CDR2 SVGAGI. V was clipped by 0 bases and J by 1 base; unmatched bases: 6. The CDR3 DNA reads as TGTGCCAGCAGTTACTCGGGACTACGTTTGTCCTACGAGCAGTACTTC. Translated, it gives CASSYSGLRLSYEQYF.

Only a few counts were recorded for this clonotype. This chain uses TRBV3-1 with TRBJ2-1; TRBD2 matches at 15 bases. Germline-derived CDR1 and CDR2 are LGHDT and YNNKEL (reference sequence). Trimming took 3 bases from V and 9 from J; bases not matched to a gene: 3. The CDR3 extends over 15 amino acids. CDR3 nucleotides: TGTGCCAGCAGCCAGGTGGGACTAGCGGGAGGTGAGCAGTTCTTC. This sequence encodes CASSQVGLAGGEQFF.

A remark on this clonotype: This may be a read error, as it is one base from a much larger clone. The CDR3 nucleotides read TGTGCCAGCAGCCGGGGACAGGGAATTCAGCCCCAGCATTTT. Amino acids: CASSRGQGIQPQHF. J is TRBJ1-5 and V is TRBV6-2 or TRBV6-3; 9 nucleotides line up with TRBD1. This CDR3 comprises 14 residues. Germline V gene lookup returns CDR1 MNHEY and CDR2 SVGEGT. After removal of 6 bases from V and 6 bases from J, the junction contained 6 bases not matched to a gene.

In its sample, this clonotype was seen many times. The V and J genes are TRBV5-1 and TRBJ2-7; 8 bases line up with TRBD1. This CDR3 is built from 13 residues. V lost 4 bases, J lost 4 bases, and 4 bases stayed unmatched. CDR1 and CDR2 (germline): SGHRS, YFSETQ. The CDR3 is CASSRGQGYEQYF. The CDR3 nucleotides are TGCGCCAGCAGCCGCGGACAGGGATACGAGCAGTACTTC.

This clonotype was counted at least ten times. The chain uses TRBV27 and TRBJ2-7; 10 bases align to TRBD2. The germline gives CDR1 MNHEY, CDR2 SMNVEV (reference sequence). Trimming removed 5 bases from V and 2 bases from J; junction bases left unmatched: 9. The CDR3 totals 16 residues. The CDR3 loop reads CASSTKREGTPYEQYF. CDR3 in DNA: TGTGCCAGCAGTACGAAGCGGGAGGGGACTCCCTACGAGCAGTACTTC.

This clonotype was seen only a few times. This sequence joins TRBV6-1 and TRBJ2-7; no firm D call. V was clipped by 6 bases and J by 3 bases, with 12 bases between them. CDR1 is MNHNS and CDR2 is SASEGT in the germline V gene. This CDR3 has 13 amino acids. Here the CDR3 DNA reads TGTGCCAGCAGCCCCCTCAGCCTCTACGAGCAGTACTTC. As protein: CASSPLSLYEQYF.

About this clonotype: At one of its ends the junction is not consistent with the germline gene, which may arise from a read error. The chain employs TRBV4-1 and TRBJ1-2, with D possibly TRBD1 on 5 matching bases. CDR3 length equals 15 residues. Germline V gene data show CDR1 as MGHRA and CDR2 as YSYEKL. The CDR3: CSSSQVEGGGEGYTF. The CDR3 bases are TGCTCCAGCAGCCAAGTCGAAGGAGGAGGGGAGGGCTACACCTTC.

This clonotype appeared many times. V gene TRBV12-3 or TRBV12-4 combines with J gene TRBJ2-7, with TRBD1 matching 7 bases. Trimming removed 3 bases from V and 0 bases from J; junction bases left unmatched: 5. The CDR3 consists of 15 residues. CDR3 bases: TGTGCCAGCAGTTTCGGGGCAGGGGGCTCCTACGAGCAGTACTTC. It codes for CASSFGAGGSYEQYF.

This clonotype was observed many times. This rearrangement joins TRBV19 to TRBJ1-1, with D hard to call. The V end lost 6 bases, the J end lost 6 bases, and 11 bases lay between the germline ends. Germline CDR1 is LNHDA and CDR2 is SQIVND (reference sequence). The CDR3 extends over 12 amino acids. CDR3 protein: CASRGSGAEAFF. CDR3 coding DNA: TGTGCCAGTAGGGGATCTGGGGCTGAAGCTTTCTTT.

The CDR3 loop reads CASRSRTGLSPLHF. CDR3 nucleotides: TGTGCCAGCAGATCCCGGACAGGGCTCTCGCCCCTCCACTTT. The chain has TRBV27 and TRBJ1-6; TRBD1 matches 8 bases. Germline trimming cut 6 bases from V and 13 bases from J; bases unmatched to any gene: 11. The CDR3 is 14 residues long. In germline, CDR1 is MNHEY, CDR2 SMNVEV (reference sequence).

This chain uses TRBV5-4 with TRBJ2-1; D perhaps matches TRBD1 (6 bases). The CDR3 contains 15 residues. Germline V gene data show CDR1 as SGHNT and CDR2 as YYREEE (reference sequence). With 5 bases removed from V and 5 bases from J, the gap between germline ends came to 17 bases. The CDR3 bases are TGTGCCAGCAGTATAGGGGGTGAGTGGCACAATGAGCAGTTCTTC. Its protein product is CASSIGGEWHNEQFF. Full variable domain (remainder filled in from reference TRBV5-4 and TRBJ2-1): ETGVTQSPTHLIKTRGQQVTLRCSSQSGHNTVSWYQQALGQGPQFIFQYYREEENGRGNFPPRFSGLQFPNYSSELNVNALELDDSALYLCASSIGGEWHNEQFFGPGTRLTVL.

This clonotype was recorded many times. The chain couples TRBV2 to TRBJ1-2; 8 nucleotides line up with TRBD1. Trimming removed 5 bases from V and 5 bases from J; junction bases left unmatched: 4. The CDR3 consists of 13 residues. Germline loops: CDR1 SNHLY, CDR2 FYNNEI. CDR3 protein: CASSQGAGYGYTF. DNA of the CDR3: TGTGCCAGCAGTCAGGGGGCTGGGTATGGCTACACCTTC. Variable domain in full (rest from reference TRBV2 and TRBJ1-2): EPEVTQTPSHQVTQMGQEVILRCVPISNHLYFYWYRQILGQKVEFLVSFYNNEISEKSEIFDDQFSVERPDGSNFTLKIRSTKLEDSAMYFCASSQGAGYGYTFGSGTRLTVV.

This clonotype has a count of ten or more. The chain links TRBV29-1 to TRBJ2-3; possibly TRBD1 for D (5 bases). CDR1 and CDR2 from the germline V gene are SQVTM and ANQGSEA. The CDR3 runs 10 residues. The V end lost 3 bases, the J end lost 10 bases, and 8 bases lay between the germline ends. The CDR3 sequence: CSVDRAPQYF. The CDR3 region has the DNA TGCAGCGTTGACAGGGCACCGCAGTATTTT.

Many counts were recorded for this clonotype. The chain joins TRBV20-1 to TRBJ1-3; a weak D match, TRBD1 (6 bases). Per the germline V gene, CDR1 is DFQATT and CDR2 is SNEGSKA (reference sequence). There are 16 residues in the CDR3. V lost 0 bases and J lost 0, with 12 bases in between. The CDR3 coding sequence is TGCAGTGCTAGAGAGGCCGGGACACCCTCTGGAAACACCATATATTTT. Encoded protein: CSAREAGTPSGNTIYF.

This clonotype was counted ten times or more. This rearrangement joins TRBV28 to TRBJ1-1; 8 bases align to TRBD1. CDR3 size: 16 residues. V was pared by 7 bases and J by 3 bases, with 13 bases of the junction left unmatched. Per germline, CDR1 MDHEN and CDR2 SYDVKM. CDR3: CASNEAGGSRYTEAFF. CDR3 nucleotide sequence: TGTGCCAGCAACGAGGCAGGGGGCTCGAGATACACTGAAGCTTTCTTT. Full variable domain (outside the CDR3, taken from reference TRBV28 and TRBJ1-1): DVKVTQSSRYLVKRTGEKVFLECVQDMDHENMFWYRQDPGLGLRLIYFSYDVKMKEKGDIPEGYSVSREKKERFSLILESASTNQTSMYLCASNEAGGSRYTEAFFGQGTRLTVV.

This clonotype was counted a few times. The chain has TRBV20-1 and TRBJ2-1; 7 bases line up with TRBD1. The V gene end was trimmed by 5 bases and the J gene end by 4 bases; junction bases not matched to a gene: 8. The CDR3 has 14 residues. Germline lookup yields CDR1 DFQATT and CDR2 SNEGSKA (reference sequence). The CDR3 DNA is TGCAGTGCTGTACCGGGACAGTATTACAATGAGCAGTTCTTC. Encoded protein: CSAVPGQYYNEQFF.

This clonotype was seen once. This sequence may be a read error, since a much larger clone differs from it by one base. This sequence joins TRBV10-3 and TRBJ2-5, with TRBD2 as a possible D gene (7 bases). Germline values: CDR1 ENHRY, CDR2 SYGVKD. The germline V and J ends were trimmed by 10 bases and 11 bases, with 26 bases remaining between them. The CDR3 runs to 14 residues. Here the CDR3 DNA reads TGTGCCACCAGGATGGCAGGGGAGGGGGGTGAGCAGTACTTC. Translation: CATRMAGEGGEQYF.

This chain links TRBV6-1 with TRBJ1-5; a possible D gene is TRBD1 (5 bases). V dropped 6 bases and J dropped 6 bases, with 15 bases sitting between them. CDR1 is MNHNS, CDR2 SASEGT, per germline. The CDR3 has 14 amino acids. The CDR3 sequence is CASSVGPGGQPQHF. The CDR3 DNA is TGTGCCAGCAGCGTCGGCCCCGGGGGTCAGCCCCAGCATTTT.

This clonotype was seen ten or more times. The CDR3: CASSSASGSLYEQYF. The CDR3 DNA follows: TGTGCCAGCAGCTCTGCTAGCGGGAGCCTCTACGAGCAGTACTTC. The chain links TRBV7-2 to TRBJ2-7; TRBD2 aligns across 10 bases. The CDR3 runs to 15 residues. Germline V CDR1 and CDR2: SGHTA, FQGNSA. The junction had 6 bases not matched to a gene; V was cut back by 4 bases and J by 3 bases.

The rearrangement links TRBV25-1 to TRBJ2-7; D not certain. The CDR3 has 15 residues. CDR1 and CDR2 (germline): MGHDK, SYGVNS. V lost 3 bases and J 0 bases, leaving 12 bases between the germline ends. In nucleotides, the CDR3 is TGTGCCAGCAGTGACACCACCGTTATCTCCTACGAGCAGTACTTC. This encodes CASSDTTVISYEQYF.

The chain couples TRBV29-1 to TRBJ2-3, with 12 bases aligning to TRBD1. The CDR3 spans 14 residues. V shed 7 bases and J 4 bases; nucleotides not matched to a gene: 6. Looked up from germline, CDR1 is SQVTM and CDR2 is ANQGSEA. This CDR3 is CSADGTGGADTQYF. The CDR3 DNA reads TGCAGCGCAGATGGGACAGGGGGCGCAGATACGCAGTATTTT.

There are many counts of this clonotype. The chain combines TRBV30 with TRBJ2-2, with D unclear. Germline V CDR1 and CDR2: GTSNPN, SVGIG (reference sequence). V was shortened by 0 bases and J by 1 base, with 3 bases between the two germline ends. The CDR3 runs 13 residues. As DNA, the CDR3 is TGTGCCTGGAGTGTCGGGAACACCGGGGAGCTGTTTTTT. Amino acids: CAWSVGNTGELFF.

This clonotype came up a few times. The rearrangement links TRBV20-1 to TRBJ2-3; possible D gene TRBD1, 6 bases. Germline-derived CDR1 and CDR2 are DFQATT and SNEGSKA (reference sequence). The CDR3 is made up of 17 amino acids. Trimming shortened V by 1 base and J by 1 base, and 18 bases separated the two germline ends. The CDR3 sequence is CSARVLFGGFGTDTQYF. CDR3 bases: TGCAGTGCTAGAGTCCTGTTTGGGGGCTTTGGCACAGATACGCAGTATTTT.

This clonotype was observed many times. This chain joins TRBV29-1 and TRBJ1-2; possibly TRBD1 for D (5 bases). The CDR3 has 12 residues. Trimming took off 6 bases at V and 4 bases at J, with 12 bases between the two ends. CDR1 is SQVTM, CDR2 ANQGSEA, per germline. CDR3 coding DNA: TGCAGCGTGGATGACAGTGCCTATGGCTACACCTTC. Translation: CSVDDSAYGYTF.

There are many counts of this clonotype. The rearrangement links TRBV7-9 to TRBJ2-7, with D perhaps TRBD2 (5 bases). The CDR3 is 12 amino acids. Trimming took off 6 bases at V and 2 bases at J, with 8 bases between the two ends. Germline V gene lookup returns CDR1 SEHNR and CDR2 FQNEAQ (reference sequence). CDR3 nucleotide sequence: TGTGCCAGCAGTACTAGTCCCTACGAGCAGTACTTC. Amino acid sequence: CASSTSPYEQYF. Full variable domain (missing parts from reference TRBV7-9 and TRBJ2-7): DTGVSQNPRHKITKRGQNVTFRCDPISEHNRLYWYRQTLGQGPEFLTYFQNEAQLEKSRLLSDRFSAERPKGSFSTLEIQRTEQGDSAMYLCASSTSPYEQYFGPGTRLTVT.

This clonotype came up many times. The chain combines TRBV27 with TRBJ2-7, with TRBD1 as a possible D gene (5 bases). Germline CDR1 reads MNHEY; CDR2 reads SMNVEV (reference sequence). V was pared by 0 bases and J by 7 bases, with 19 bases between. This CDR3 has 16 amino acids. The CDR3 region has the DNA TGTGCCAGCAGTTTATCGGGCTGGCAGGGTTTGGGGGAGCAGTACTTC. It translates to CASSLSGWQGLGEQYF.

The chain carries TRBV7-9 and TRBJ2-4, with D possibly matching TRBD1 (5 bases). The CDR3 runs 16 residues. Germline V gene sequence: CDR1 SEHNR, CDR2 FQNEAQ (reference sequence). The V gene lost 4 bases and the J gene lost 2 bases, with 15 bases spanning the gap. The DNA of the CDR3 is TGTGCCAGCAGCTGGACACGTCTCTGGCCCAAAAACATTCAGTACTTC. Its protein product is CASSWTRLWPKNIQYF. The full variable domain, completed using reference TRBV7-9 and TRBJ2-4, is DTGVSQNPRHKITKRGQNVTFRCDPISEHNRLYWYRQTLGQGPEFLTYFQNEAQLEKSRLLSDRFSAERPKGSFSTLEIQRTEQGDSAMYLCASSWTRLWPKNIQYFGAGTRLSVL.